The rows below give T cell receptor beta chains drawn from one sample of a study of patients and donors after allogeneic stem cell transplantation. TCRdb recomputed calls from the RT-PCR reads with MiXCR, one row per CDR3 protein. The sample holds about 90,000 distinct CDR3 sequences, approximately 49% seen once. The source material was blood, either unsorted or a sorted T cell fraction (not recorded which). The receptors stem from a human donor who was either an allogeneic HSCT recipient or a stem cell or donor lymphocyte infusion donor (not recorded which). It is not recorded whose cells these are; they may come from a transplant donor. The CDR3 runs from the conserved cysteine through the conserved F or W. D genes are given only for firm matches. Some rows mark clone size as missing; the rest say once, few, many or name a class of expanded clone.

V gene: TRBV29-1
clone size: -
J gene: TRBJ1-1
D gene: -
CDR3 DNA: TGCAGCGCCGGAAGGACCGTCCGGAACACTGAAGCTTTCTTT
CDR3 protein: CSAGRTVRNTEAFF

V gene: TRBV5-1
clone size: -
J gene: TRBJ1-2
D gene: -
CDR3 DNA: TGCGCCAGCAGCTTTGCAGGGGATGGCTACACCTTC
CDR3 protein: CASSFAGDGYTF

V gene: TRBV12-3/TRBV12-4
clone size: -
J gene: TRBJ1-4
D gene: TRBD1
CDR3 DNA: TGTGCCAGCAGCTCCGGGACAGCATATGAAAAACTGTTTTTT
CDR3 protein: CASSSGTAYEKLFF

V gene: TRBV28
clone size: -
J gene: TRBJ1-2
D gene: TRBD1
CDR3 DNA: TGTGCCAGCATCGGAGGACAGGGGAATGGCTACACCTTC
CDR3 protein: CASIGGQGNGYTF

V gene: TRBV24-1
clone size: -
J gene: TRBJ1-2
D gene: -
CDR3 DNA: TGTGCCACCAGTGATACCGGGTCCTACTATGGCTACACCTTC
CDR3 protein: CATSDTGSYYGYTF

V gene: TRBV9
clone size: -
J gene: TRBJ1-1
D gene: -
CDR3 DNA: TGTGCCAGCAGCACACACTTTGGGGTGAACACTGAAGCTTTCTTT
CDR3 protein: CASSTHFGVNTEAFF

V gene: TRBV27
clone size: few
J gene: TRBJ1-2
D gene: TRBD1
CDR3 DNA: TGTGCCAGCAGTTTTTCGGGCAGGGGGCCTAGTGGCTACACCTTC
CDR3 protein: CASSFSGRGPSGYTF

V gene: TRBV9
clone size: -
J gene: TRBJ1-6
D gene: TRBD1
CDR3 DNA: TGTGCCAGCAGCGCTAGTGACCTGACAGGGGCTGATAATTCACCCCTCCACTTT
CDR3 protein: CASSASDLTGADNSPLHF

V gene: TRBV4-3
clone size: few
J gene: TRBJ1-2
D gene: -
CDR3 DNA: TGCGCCAGCAGCCCCGACAGTCGGGCAAATGGCTACACCTTC
CDR3 protein: CASSPDSRANGYTF

V gene: TRBV3-1
clone size: few
J gene: TRBJ1-1
D gene: -
CDR3 DNA: TGTGCCAGCAGCCAAGGGAGGGTTGTACAGGGATTT
CDR3 protein: CASSQGRVVQGF

V gene: TRBV27
clone size: -
J gene: TRBJ1-2
D gene: -
CDR3 DNA: TGTGCCACCTTCCGGGGGGGCTACACCTTC
CDR3 protein: CATFRGGYTF

V gene: TRBV4-3
clone size: -
J gene: TRBJ1-5
D gene: TRBD1
CDR3 DNA: TGCGCCAGCAGCCAAGATTTTGGACAGGGCTCTAGGTCCCAGCATTTT
CDR3 protein: CASSQDFGQGSRSQHF

V gene: TRBV15
clone size: -
J gene: TRBJ1-3
D gene: -
CDR3 DNA: TGTGCCACCAGCAGAGTGGGAAACTCTGGAAACACCATATATTTT
CDR3 protein: CATSRVGNSGNTIYF